This is a list of T cell receptor beta chains from one sample in a study of OX40 agonist ivuxolimab in advanced cancers. Sequencing used immunoSEQ multiplex PCR; TCRdb keeps in-frame clones, though not all of them. The sample lists some 96,000 clones; about 79% were seen once. Material: CD4+ or CD8+ T cells sorted from blood, obtained in a trial of the OX40 agonist ivuxolimab. The receptors come from an adult with an advanced solid tumor such as melanoma, head and neck, liver or kidney cancer. Each CDR3 is given with its conserved first and last residue. The D gene is left open where the match is weak. Only part of the rows carry a size: once, few, many, or a class if the clone is expanded.

size: -; D: -; J: TRBJ2-7; V: TRBV6-1; DNA: TGTGCCAGCAGTGAAGGTGGGACACCCTCCTACGAGCAGTACTTC; CDR3: CASSEGGTPSYEQYF
size: -; D: TRBD2; J: TRBJ2-5; V: TRBV6-1; DNA: TGTGCCAGCAGCAGCCTAGCGGGGGTTCAAGAGACCCAGTACTTC; CDR3: CASSSLAGVQETQYF
size: -; D: TRBD1; J: TRBJ2-7; V: TRBV7-6; DNA: TGTGCCAGCAGCCCCCAACAGGGGGGCTCCTACGAGCAGTACTTC; CDR3: CASSPQQGGSYEQYF
size: -; D: -; J: TRBJ2-7; V: TRBV18; DNA: TGTGCCAGCTCACCCTCCAGGGGCCAACTAGAGCAGTACTTC; CDR3: CASSPSRGQLEQYF
size: -; D: TRBD1; J: TRBJ2-7; V: TRBV7-2; DNA: TGTGCCAGCAGCTCACGACGGGACAGACCCGAGCAGTACTTC; CDR3: CASSSRRDRPEQYF
size: many; D: -; J: TRBJ2-3; V: TRBV19; DNA: TGTGCCAGTAGTACCCGGCCAGATACGCAGTATTTT; CDR3: CASSTRPDTQYF
size: -; D: -; J: TRBJ1-1; V: TRBV9; DNA: TGTGCCAGCAGCGTGGGCCTAGGGGCTGACACTGAAGCTTTCTTT; CDR3: CASSVGLGADTEAFF
size: once; D: TRBD1; J: TRBJ1-5; V: TRBV29-1; DNA: TGCAGCGCGGGACAGGGGGCGAGTCAGCCCCAGCATTTT; CDR3: CSAGQGASQPQHF
size: -; D: TRBD1; J: TRBJ2-7; V: TRBV11-2; DNA: TGTGCCAGCAGCCCGGACAGGGGGCGGGAGCAGTACTTC; CDR3: CASSPDRGREQYF
size: -; D: -; J: TRBJ1-1; V: TRBV7-3; DNA: TGTGCCAGCACCCTAGGGCCTGAAGCTTTCTTT; CDR3: CASTLGPEAFF
size: -; D: -; J: TRBJ2-5; V: TRBV7-2; DNA: TGTGCCAGCAGCCTTAGTTGGACGTCACAAGAGACCCAGTACTTC; CDR3: CASSLSWTSQETQYF
size: -; D: -; J: TRBJ1-4; V: TRBV28; DNA: TGTGCCACGGCGACAAGCTTAAATGAAAAACTGTTTTTT; CDR3: CATATSLNEKLFF
size: -; D: -; J: TRBJ2-2; V: TRBV4-2; DNA: TGTGCCAGCAGCCAAGTGGCAGAGTACAACACCGGGGAGCTGTTTTTT; CDR3: CASSQVAEYNTGELFF
size: -; D: TRBD1; J: TRBJ1-5; V: TRBV2; DNA: TGTGCCAGCAGTACTCAGGGGGGCAGCAATCAGCCCCAGCATTTT; CDR3: CASSTQGGSNQPQHF
size: -; D: TRBD1; J: TRBJ2-7; V: TRBV19; DNA: TGTGCCAGTATGGGACAGAGCTCCTACGAGCAGTACTTC; CDR3: CASMGQSSYEQYF
size: few; D: TRBD1; J: TRBJ1-1; V: TRBV19; DNA: TGTGCCAGTAGTCCCCCGACAGGGGCTGGGGGGACTGAAGCTTTCTTT; CDR3: CASSPPTGAGGTEAFF
size: -; D: TRBD1; J: TRBJ2-2; V: TRBV5-1; DNA: TGCGCCAGCAGGCCGGGACAGGGGTCGGGCACCGGGGAGCTGTTTTTT; CDR3: CASRPGQGSGTGELFF
size: -; D: -; J: TRBJ1-5; V: TRBV4-3; DNA: TGCGCCAGCAGCCAAGAGAGGCGGGGGGGACAGCCCCAGCATTTT; CDR3: CASSQERRGGQPQHF
size: -; D: -; J: TRBJ2-1; V: TRBV27; DNA: TGTGCCAGCAGTTTACCCAGCGAGAGGGGGGCGGATGATCATGAGCAGTTCTTC; CDR3: CASSLPSERGADDHEQFF
size: -; D: TRBD1; J: TRBJ1-4; V: TRBV6-9; DNA: TGTGCCAGCAGTTATCGGGACAGGGGGTCTGAAAAACTGTTTTTT; CDR3: CASSYRDRGSEKLFF
size: once; D: TRBD1; J: TRBJ2-7; V: TRBV15; DNA: TGTGCCACCAGCCGTTTTCAGGGACAGGGCACCAGAGAGCAGTACTTC; CDR3: CATSRFQGQGTREQYF
size: -; D: -; J: TRBJ1-1; V: TRBV4-3; DNA: TGCGCCAGCAGCCATCCCAACAGGGCTCGGAACACTGAAGCTTTCTTT; CDR3: CASSHPNRARNTEAFF
size: -; D: -; J: TRBJ2-3; V: TRBV7-2; DNA: TGTGCCAGCAGCTTAAGCAGAGCCGATACGCAGTATTTT; CDR3: CASSLSRADTQYF
size: -; D: -; J: TRBJ1-3; V: TRBV6-5; DNA: TGTGCCAGCAGTCCCTACAGAGGAAACACCATATATTTT; CDR3: CASSPYRGNTIYF
size: -; D: TRBD1; J: TRBJ2-6; V: TRBV18; DNA: TGTGCCAGCTCACGAACAGGGGGCGCGGCTGGGGCCAACGTCCTGACTTTC; CDR3: CASSRTGGAAGANVLTF
size: -; D: -; J: TRBJ1-5; V: TRBV6-5; DNA: TGTGCCAGCACAACCGGGGATCAGCCCCAGCATTTT; CDR3: CASTTGDQPQHF
size: -; D: TRBD2; J: TRBJ2-2; V: TRBV9; DNA: TGTGCCAGCACCACAGCGGGAGGGCCCCGGGAGCTGTTTTTT; CDR3: CASTTAGGPRELFF
size: -; D: -; J: TRBJ1-4; V: TRBV28; DNA: TGTGCCAGCAGTTTCTCAGGGACTGGAAATAATGAAAAACTGTTTTTT; CDR3: CASSFSGTGNNEKLFF
size: -; D: -; J: TRBJ2-1; V: TRBV7-2; DNA: TGTGCCAGCAGCTTACGGGACACCAACTACAATGAGCAGTTCTTC; CDR3: CASSLRDTNYNEQFF
size: -; D: -; J: TRBJ2-7; V: TRBV9; DNA: TGTGCCAGCAGCGTATTACCCATGAGGGGGTATTCCTACGAGCAGTACTTC; CDR3: CASSVLPMRGYSYEQYF
size: -; D: TRBD1; J: TRBJ2-7; V: TRBV5-5; DNA: TGTGCCAGCAGCGCGGGACAGGGGGCCTCCTACGAGCAGTACTTC; CDR3: CASSAGQGASYEQYF
size: -; D: TRBD1; J: TRBJ1-3; V: TRBV9; DNA: TGTGCCAGCAGCGTAGTAGGACAGGGTACTGGAAACACCATATATTTT; CDR3: CASSVVGQGTGNTIYF
size: -; D: -; J: TRBJ2-1; V: TRBV5-1; DNA: TGCGCCAGCAGCTTGGGATTTAAGAGACAGGTTAGCTCCTACAATGAGCAGTTCTTC; CDR3: CASSLGFKRQVSSYNEQFF
size: -; D: TRBD1; J: TRBJ1-5; V: TRBV19; DNA: TGTGCCAGTAGCTTGGACAGGGGTAATCAGCCCCAGCATTTT; CDR3: CASSLDRGNQPQHF